This TCR beta chain was identified during a study of blood T cell repertoires in COVID-19 (dated by TCRdb to the early 2020s). The study in broad terms: Recovered participants in ImmuneRACE Cohort 3 were defined as having two consecutive negative NP/OP PCR tests, clearance from a healthcare professional, or resolution of symptoms. Deeply sampled blood TCRbeta repertoires from subjects exposed to, actively infected with, or recovered from COVID-19 were included in the dataset. Samples covering the acute and convalescent phases of COVID-19 were provided by collaborators in the United States, Italy and Spain. Nearly every sample came with metadata listing a de-identified subject ID, COVID-19 status, age in years and sex. The material from the prospective study consisted of cDNA or gDNA derived from T cells, B-cell-depleted T cells, or PBMCs. The repertoires were released in a freely available public database intended as a resource for research on the immune response to SARS-CoV-2. Where available, HLA class I and class II types were taken from metadata supplied by the sample provider and were not determined by assay-based typing. Samples were obtained from the ongoing ImmuneRACE study (first 160 participants) and from about 1,300 subjects provided by 6 global collaborators. Study-wide conclusions, independent of this receptor: How much clinical and demographic metadata was included differed by source and by participant, and the metadata was provided uncurated.

TCRbeta CDR3 regions were amplified from genomic DNA using the immunoSEQ Assay, a bias-controlled multiplex PCR. The study's own analysis went as follows. The number of nucleated cells in each sample was estimated from the amplification of reference gene primers within the assay. Sequence reads were collapsed and filtered to measure the absolute abundance of every unique TCRbeta CDR3 rearrangement. For each sample, productive Simpson clonality was calculated as the square root of Simpson's diversity index across productive rearrangements. TCRdb provides this immuneACCESS table in a form limited to in-frame rearrangements. Some clones are lacking; in checked studies, under half of them reflect an unresolved V gene, and why the rest are absent is not known. The DNA gave D and trimming, while V, J and clone size come from that table. In this sample the table shows about 190,000 clones, roughly 86% of which occur a single time. The ten top clones hold approximately 23% of the sample.

The CDR3, from cysteine to phenylalanine, totals 16 residues. The entry retains the CDR3 DNA only, 48 bases that are in frame from base 1. Based on the germline V gene, the CDR1 and CDR2 sequences are SGHRS and YFSETQ. V is shortened by 2 bases, J by 2 bases, and the region joining them spans 14 bases. On this clone: Its antigen is unknown. No much larger clonotype is one base removed from it; base qualities were not supplied.

Enrolling through a virtual design, the prospective study's participants ranged in age from roughly 18 to 100 years and lived across more than 20 United States geographic areas. To assign participants to cohorts, the prospective study relied on clinical history that participants themselves reported in a screening survey and a study questionnaire. In the prospective study, mobile phlebotomists collected whole blood, serum and a nasopharyngeal or oropharyngeal swab from each participant. Prospective study participants could optionally give additional blood draws and questionnaires over a 2-month period. Blood samples from the prospective study were shipped frozen or at room temperature prior to DNA extraction.

This clonotype was obtained from a woman in her forties in a cohort exposed to, infected with or recovered from COVID-19 (not recorded which). Sample: PBMCs or T cells enriched from blood (not recorded which). The V gene is TRBV5-1 and the J gene is TRBJ2-1, and TRBD2 may be the D gene, going by 5 matching bases. The nucleotide sequence reads TGCGCCAGCAGCTTTTATAGTGTTAGCGCCTACAATGAGCAGTTCTTC. It codes for CASSFYSVSAYNEQFF. With the rest looked up from the reference TRBV5-1 and TRBJ2-1 genes rather than sequenced, the full variable domain is KAGVTQTPRYLIKTRGQQVTLSCSPISGHRSVSWYQQTPGQGLQFLFEYFSETQRNKGNFPGRFSGRQFSNSRSEMNVSTLELGDSALYLCASSFYSVSAYNEQFFGPGTRLTVL.